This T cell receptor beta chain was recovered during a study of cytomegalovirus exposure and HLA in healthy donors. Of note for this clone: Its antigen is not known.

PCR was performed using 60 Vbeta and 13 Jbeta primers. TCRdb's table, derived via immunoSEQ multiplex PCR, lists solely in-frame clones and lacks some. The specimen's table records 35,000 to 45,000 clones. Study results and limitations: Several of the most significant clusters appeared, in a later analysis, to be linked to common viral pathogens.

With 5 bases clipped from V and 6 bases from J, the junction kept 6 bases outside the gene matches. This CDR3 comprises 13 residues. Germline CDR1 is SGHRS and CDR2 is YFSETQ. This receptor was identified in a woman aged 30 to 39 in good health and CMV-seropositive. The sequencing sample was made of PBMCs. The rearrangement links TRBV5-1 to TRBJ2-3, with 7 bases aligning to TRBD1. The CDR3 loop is CASRQGFSDTQYF. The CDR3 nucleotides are TGCGCCAGCAGACAGGGGTTTAGCGATACGCAGTATTTT.